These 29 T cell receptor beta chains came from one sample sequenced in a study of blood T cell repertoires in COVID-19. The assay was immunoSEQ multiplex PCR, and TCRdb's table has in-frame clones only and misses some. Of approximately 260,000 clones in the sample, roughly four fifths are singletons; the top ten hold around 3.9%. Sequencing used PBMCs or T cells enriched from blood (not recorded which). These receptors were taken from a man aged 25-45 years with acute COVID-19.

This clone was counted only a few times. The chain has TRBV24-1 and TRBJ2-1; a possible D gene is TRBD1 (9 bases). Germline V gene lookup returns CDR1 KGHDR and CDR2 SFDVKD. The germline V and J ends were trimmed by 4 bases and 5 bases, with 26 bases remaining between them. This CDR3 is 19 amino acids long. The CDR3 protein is CATSESGTGLGSGNNEQFF. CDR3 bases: TGTGCCACCAGTGAATCCGGGACAGGGTTAGGTAGCGGGAACAATGAGCAGTTCTTC.

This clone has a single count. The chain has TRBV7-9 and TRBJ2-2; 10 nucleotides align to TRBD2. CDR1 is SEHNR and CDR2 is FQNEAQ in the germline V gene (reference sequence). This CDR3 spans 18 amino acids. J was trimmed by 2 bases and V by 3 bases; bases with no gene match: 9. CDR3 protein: CASSFKGVAGGNTGELFF. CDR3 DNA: TGTGCCAGCAGCTTTAAAGGAGTAGCGGGAGGCAACACCGGGGAGCTGTTTTTT.

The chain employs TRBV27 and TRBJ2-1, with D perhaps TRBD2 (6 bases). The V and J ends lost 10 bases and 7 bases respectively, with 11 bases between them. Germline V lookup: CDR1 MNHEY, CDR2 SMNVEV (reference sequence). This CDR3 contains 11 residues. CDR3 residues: CATVAANEQFF. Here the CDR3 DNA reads TGTGCCACTGTAGCGGCTAATGAGCAGTTCTTC.

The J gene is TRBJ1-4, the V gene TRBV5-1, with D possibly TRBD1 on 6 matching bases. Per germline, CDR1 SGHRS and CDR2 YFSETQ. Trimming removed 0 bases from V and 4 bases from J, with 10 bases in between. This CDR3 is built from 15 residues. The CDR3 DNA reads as TGCGCCAGCAGCTTGGCGGGGGGCCTTAATGAAAAACTGTTTTTT. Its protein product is CASSLAGGLNEKLFF.

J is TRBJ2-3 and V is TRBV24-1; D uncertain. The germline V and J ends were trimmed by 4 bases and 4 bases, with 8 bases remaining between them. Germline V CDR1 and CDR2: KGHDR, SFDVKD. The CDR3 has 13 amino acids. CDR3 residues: CATSETAADTQYF. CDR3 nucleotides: TGTGCCACCAGTGAAACGGCGGCAGATACGCAGTATTTT.

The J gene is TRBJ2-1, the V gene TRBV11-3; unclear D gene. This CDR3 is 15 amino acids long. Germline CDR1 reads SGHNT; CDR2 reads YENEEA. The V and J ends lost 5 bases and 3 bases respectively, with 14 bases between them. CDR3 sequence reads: CASSAGRPLYNEQFF. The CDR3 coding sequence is TGTGCCAGCAGCGCAGGCAGGCCTCTCTACAATGAGCAGTTCTTC. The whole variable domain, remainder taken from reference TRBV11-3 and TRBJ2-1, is EAGVVQSPRYKIIEKKQPVAFWCNPISGHNTLYWYLQNLGQGPELLIRYENEEAVDDSQLPKDRFSAERLKGVDSTLKIQPAELGDSAVYLCASSAGRPLYNEQFFGPGTRLTVL.

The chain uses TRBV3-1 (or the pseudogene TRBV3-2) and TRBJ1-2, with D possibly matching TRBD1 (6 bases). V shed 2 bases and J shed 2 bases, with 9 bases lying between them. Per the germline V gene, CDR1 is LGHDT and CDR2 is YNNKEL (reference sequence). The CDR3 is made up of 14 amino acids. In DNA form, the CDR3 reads TGTGCCAGCAGCCAACCACAGGGCAACTATGGCTACACCTTC. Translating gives CASSQPQGNYGYTF.

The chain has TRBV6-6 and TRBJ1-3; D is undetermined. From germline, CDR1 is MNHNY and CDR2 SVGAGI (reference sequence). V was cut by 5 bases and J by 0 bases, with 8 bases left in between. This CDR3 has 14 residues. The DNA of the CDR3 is TGTGCCAGCAGTACCAGCGTCTCTGGAAACACCATATATTTT. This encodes CASSTSVSGNTIYF.

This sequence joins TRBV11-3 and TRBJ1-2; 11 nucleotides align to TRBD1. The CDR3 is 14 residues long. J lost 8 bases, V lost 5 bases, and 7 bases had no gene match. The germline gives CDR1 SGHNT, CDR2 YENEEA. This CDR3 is CASSPGQGAEGYTF. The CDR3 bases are TGTGCCAGCAGCCCAGGACAGGGGGCTGAAGGCTACACCTTC.

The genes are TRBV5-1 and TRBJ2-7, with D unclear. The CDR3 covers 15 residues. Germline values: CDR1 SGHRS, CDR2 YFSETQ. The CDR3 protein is CASSFSADGGYEQYV. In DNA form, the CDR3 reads TGTGCCAGCAGCTTCTCCGCAGACGGCGGCTACGAGCAGTACGTC.

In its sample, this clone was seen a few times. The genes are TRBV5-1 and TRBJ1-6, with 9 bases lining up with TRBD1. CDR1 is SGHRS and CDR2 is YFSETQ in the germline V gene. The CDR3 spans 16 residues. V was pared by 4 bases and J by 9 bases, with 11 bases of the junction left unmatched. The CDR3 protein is CASSQSHGTGPSPLHF. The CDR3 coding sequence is TGCGCCAGCAGCCAGTCGCACGGGACAGGGCCTTCACCCCTCCACTTT.

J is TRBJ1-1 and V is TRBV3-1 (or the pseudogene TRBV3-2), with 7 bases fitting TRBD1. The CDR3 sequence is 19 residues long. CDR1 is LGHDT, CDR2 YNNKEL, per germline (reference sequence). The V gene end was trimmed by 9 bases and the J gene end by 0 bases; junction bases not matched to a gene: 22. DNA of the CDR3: TGTGCCAGAAACAGATCGACAGGGAGGAGAAATAAATTGAACACTGAAGCTTTCTTT. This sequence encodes CARNRSTGRRNKLNTEAFF.

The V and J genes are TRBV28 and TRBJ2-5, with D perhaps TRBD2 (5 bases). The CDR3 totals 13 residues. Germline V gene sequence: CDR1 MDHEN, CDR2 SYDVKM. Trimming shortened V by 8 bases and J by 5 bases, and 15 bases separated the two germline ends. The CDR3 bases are TGTGCCAGCTGGGAGCCCCCCAAGGAGACCCAGTACTTC. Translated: CASWEPPKETQYF. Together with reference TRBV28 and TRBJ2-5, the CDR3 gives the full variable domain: DVKVTQSSRYLVKRTGEKVFLECVQDMDHENMFWYRQDPGLGLRLIYFSYDVKMKEKGDIPEGYSVSREKKERFSLILESASTNQTSMYLCASWEPPKETQYFGPGTRLLVL.

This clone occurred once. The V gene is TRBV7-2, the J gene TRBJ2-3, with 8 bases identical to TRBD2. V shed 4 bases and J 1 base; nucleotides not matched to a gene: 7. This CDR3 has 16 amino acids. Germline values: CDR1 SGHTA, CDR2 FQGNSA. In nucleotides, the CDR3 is TGTGCCAGCAGCTCCGAATCAGCGGGAGGCACAGATACGCAGTATTTT. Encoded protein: CASSSESAGGTDTQYF. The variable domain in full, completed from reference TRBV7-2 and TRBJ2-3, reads GAGVSQSPSNKVTEKGKDVELRCDPISGHTALYWYRQSLGQGLEFLIYFQGNSAPDKSGLPSDRFSAERTGGSVSTLTIQRTQQEDSAVYLCASSSESAGGTDTQYFGPGTRLTVL.

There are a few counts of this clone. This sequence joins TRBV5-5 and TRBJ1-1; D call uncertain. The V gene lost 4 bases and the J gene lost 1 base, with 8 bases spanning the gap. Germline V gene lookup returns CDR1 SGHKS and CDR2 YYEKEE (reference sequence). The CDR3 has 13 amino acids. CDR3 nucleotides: TGTGCCAGCAGCACCAAAGCGAACACTGAAGCTTTCTTT. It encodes CASSTKANTEAFF.

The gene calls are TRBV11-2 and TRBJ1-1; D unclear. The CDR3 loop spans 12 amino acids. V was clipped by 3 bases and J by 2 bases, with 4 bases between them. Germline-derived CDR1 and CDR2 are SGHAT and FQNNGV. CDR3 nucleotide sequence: TGTGCCAGCAGCTTTATTAACACTGAAGCTTTCTTT. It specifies CASSFINTEAFF. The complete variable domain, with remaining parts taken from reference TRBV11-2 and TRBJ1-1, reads EAGVAQSPRYKIIEKRQSVAFWCNPISGHATLYWYQQILGQGPKLLIQFQNNGVVDDSQLPKDRFSAERLKGVDSTLKIQPAKLEDSAVYLCASSFINTEAFFGQGTRLTVV.

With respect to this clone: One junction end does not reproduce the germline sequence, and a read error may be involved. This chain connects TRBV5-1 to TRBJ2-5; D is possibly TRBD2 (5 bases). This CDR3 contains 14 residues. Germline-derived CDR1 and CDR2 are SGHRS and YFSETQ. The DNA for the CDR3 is TGTGCCAGCAGCCCCCCGGGGTCGGGAGAGACCCAGTACTTC. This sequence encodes CASSPPGSGETQYF. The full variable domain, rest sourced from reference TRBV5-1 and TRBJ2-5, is KAGVTQTPRYLIKTRGQQVTLSCSPISGHRSVSWYQQTPGQGLQFLFEYFSETQRNKGNFPGRFSGRQFSNSRSEMNVSTLELGDSALYLCASSPPGSGETQYFGPGTRLLVL.

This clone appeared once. The CDR3 is CASSFTGGASYTF. CDR3 bases: TGTGCCAGTAGTTTCACCGGAGGGGCTAGCTACACCTTC. The rearrangement joins TRBV19 to TRBJ1-2; D may be TRBD1 (5 bases). CDR3 length: 13 amino acids. Germline-derived CDR1 and CDR2 are LNHDA and SQIVND (reference sequence). Trimming left V 5 bases short and J 9 bases short, with 16 bases between.

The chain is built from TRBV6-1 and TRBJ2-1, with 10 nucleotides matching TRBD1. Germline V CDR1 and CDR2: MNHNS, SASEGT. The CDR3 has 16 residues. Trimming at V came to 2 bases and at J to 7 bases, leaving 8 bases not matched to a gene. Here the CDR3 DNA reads TGTGCCAGCAGTGAATTAGTAGGACAGGGGGGTAATGAGCAGTTCTTC. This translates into CASSELVGQGGNEQFF.

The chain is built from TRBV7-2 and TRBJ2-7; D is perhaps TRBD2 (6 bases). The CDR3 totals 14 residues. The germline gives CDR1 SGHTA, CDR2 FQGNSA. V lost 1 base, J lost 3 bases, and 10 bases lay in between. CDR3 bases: TGTGCCAGCAGCTTAGGGTGGAGGGACTACGAGCAGTACGTC. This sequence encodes CASSLGWRDYEQYV.

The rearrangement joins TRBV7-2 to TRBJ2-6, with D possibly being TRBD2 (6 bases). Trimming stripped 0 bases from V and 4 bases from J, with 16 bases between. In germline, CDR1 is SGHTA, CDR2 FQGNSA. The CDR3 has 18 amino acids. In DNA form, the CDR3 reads TGTGCCAGCAGCTTAGCGCGGGGCCCTGCTAGAGGGGCCAACGTCCTGACTTTC. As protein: CASSLARGPARGANVLTF.

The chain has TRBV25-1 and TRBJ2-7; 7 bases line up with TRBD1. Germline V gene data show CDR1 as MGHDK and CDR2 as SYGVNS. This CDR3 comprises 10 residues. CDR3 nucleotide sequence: TGTGCCAGCAGTGGACAGGGTAGGCACGTC. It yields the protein CASSGQGRHV.

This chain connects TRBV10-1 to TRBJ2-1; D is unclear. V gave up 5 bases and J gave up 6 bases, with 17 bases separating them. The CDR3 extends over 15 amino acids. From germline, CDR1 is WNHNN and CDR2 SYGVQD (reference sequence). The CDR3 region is CASSLTGASGNEQFF. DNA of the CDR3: TGCGCCAGCAGTCTTACTGGAGCTAGTGGCAATGAGCAGTTCTTC.

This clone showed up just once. DNA for the CDR3: TGTGCCACCAGTGATTTGAAGGGGTCACACGACAATGAGCAGTTCTTC. As protein: CATSDLKGSHDNEQFF. This chain links TRBV24-1 with TRBJ2-1; the D gene is possibly TRBD1 (5 bases). Looked up from germline, CDR1 is KGHDR and CDR2 is SFDVKD. This CDR3 comprises 16 residues. Trimming removed 0 bases at V and 5 bases at J, with 13 bases between.

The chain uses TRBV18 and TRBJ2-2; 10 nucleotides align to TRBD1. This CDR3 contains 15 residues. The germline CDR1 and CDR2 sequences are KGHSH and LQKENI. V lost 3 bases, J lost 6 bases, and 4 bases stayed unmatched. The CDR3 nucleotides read TGTGCCAGCTCACCCAAGACAGGGGGCCCCGGGGAGCTGTTTTTT. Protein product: CASSPKTGGPGELFF.

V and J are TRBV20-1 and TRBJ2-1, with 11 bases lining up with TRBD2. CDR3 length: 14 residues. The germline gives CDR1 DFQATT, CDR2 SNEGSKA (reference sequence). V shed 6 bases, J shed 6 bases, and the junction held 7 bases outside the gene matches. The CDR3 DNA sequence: TGCAGTGCAAGTACTAGCGGGAGTTCCAATGAGCAGTTCTTC. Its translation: CSASTSGSSNEQFF.

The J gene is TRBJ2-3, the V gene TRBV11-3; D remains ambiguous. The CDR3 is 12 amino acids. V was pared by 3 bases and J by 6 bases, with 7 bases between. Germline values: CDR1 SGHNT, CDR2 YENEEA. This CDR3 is CASSFYGDTQYF. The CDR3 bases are TGTGCCAGCAGCTTTTACGGGGATACGCAGTATTTT.

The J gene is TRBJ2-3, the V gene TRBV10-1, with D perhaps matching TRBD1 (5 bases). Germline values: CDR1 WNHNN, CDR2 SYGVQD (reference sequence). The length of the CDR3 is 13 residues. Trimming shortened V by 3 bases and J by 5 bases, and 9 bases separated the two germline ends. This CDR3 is CASSDDSRDTQYF. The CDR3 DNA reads TGCGCCAGCAGTGACGACAGTCGAGATACGCAGTATTTT.

CDR3: CSAGGGSETQYF. CDR3 nucleotides: TGCAGCGCGGGGGGAGGGTCGGAGACCCAGTACTTC. The chain combines TRBV29-1 with TRBJ2-5; 7 bases are a match to TRBD2. CDR1 is SQVTM and CDR2 is ANQGSEA in the germline V gene. The V and J ends lost 7 bases and 5 bases, in that order; junction bases with no gene match: 7. This CDR3 is 12 amino acids long.